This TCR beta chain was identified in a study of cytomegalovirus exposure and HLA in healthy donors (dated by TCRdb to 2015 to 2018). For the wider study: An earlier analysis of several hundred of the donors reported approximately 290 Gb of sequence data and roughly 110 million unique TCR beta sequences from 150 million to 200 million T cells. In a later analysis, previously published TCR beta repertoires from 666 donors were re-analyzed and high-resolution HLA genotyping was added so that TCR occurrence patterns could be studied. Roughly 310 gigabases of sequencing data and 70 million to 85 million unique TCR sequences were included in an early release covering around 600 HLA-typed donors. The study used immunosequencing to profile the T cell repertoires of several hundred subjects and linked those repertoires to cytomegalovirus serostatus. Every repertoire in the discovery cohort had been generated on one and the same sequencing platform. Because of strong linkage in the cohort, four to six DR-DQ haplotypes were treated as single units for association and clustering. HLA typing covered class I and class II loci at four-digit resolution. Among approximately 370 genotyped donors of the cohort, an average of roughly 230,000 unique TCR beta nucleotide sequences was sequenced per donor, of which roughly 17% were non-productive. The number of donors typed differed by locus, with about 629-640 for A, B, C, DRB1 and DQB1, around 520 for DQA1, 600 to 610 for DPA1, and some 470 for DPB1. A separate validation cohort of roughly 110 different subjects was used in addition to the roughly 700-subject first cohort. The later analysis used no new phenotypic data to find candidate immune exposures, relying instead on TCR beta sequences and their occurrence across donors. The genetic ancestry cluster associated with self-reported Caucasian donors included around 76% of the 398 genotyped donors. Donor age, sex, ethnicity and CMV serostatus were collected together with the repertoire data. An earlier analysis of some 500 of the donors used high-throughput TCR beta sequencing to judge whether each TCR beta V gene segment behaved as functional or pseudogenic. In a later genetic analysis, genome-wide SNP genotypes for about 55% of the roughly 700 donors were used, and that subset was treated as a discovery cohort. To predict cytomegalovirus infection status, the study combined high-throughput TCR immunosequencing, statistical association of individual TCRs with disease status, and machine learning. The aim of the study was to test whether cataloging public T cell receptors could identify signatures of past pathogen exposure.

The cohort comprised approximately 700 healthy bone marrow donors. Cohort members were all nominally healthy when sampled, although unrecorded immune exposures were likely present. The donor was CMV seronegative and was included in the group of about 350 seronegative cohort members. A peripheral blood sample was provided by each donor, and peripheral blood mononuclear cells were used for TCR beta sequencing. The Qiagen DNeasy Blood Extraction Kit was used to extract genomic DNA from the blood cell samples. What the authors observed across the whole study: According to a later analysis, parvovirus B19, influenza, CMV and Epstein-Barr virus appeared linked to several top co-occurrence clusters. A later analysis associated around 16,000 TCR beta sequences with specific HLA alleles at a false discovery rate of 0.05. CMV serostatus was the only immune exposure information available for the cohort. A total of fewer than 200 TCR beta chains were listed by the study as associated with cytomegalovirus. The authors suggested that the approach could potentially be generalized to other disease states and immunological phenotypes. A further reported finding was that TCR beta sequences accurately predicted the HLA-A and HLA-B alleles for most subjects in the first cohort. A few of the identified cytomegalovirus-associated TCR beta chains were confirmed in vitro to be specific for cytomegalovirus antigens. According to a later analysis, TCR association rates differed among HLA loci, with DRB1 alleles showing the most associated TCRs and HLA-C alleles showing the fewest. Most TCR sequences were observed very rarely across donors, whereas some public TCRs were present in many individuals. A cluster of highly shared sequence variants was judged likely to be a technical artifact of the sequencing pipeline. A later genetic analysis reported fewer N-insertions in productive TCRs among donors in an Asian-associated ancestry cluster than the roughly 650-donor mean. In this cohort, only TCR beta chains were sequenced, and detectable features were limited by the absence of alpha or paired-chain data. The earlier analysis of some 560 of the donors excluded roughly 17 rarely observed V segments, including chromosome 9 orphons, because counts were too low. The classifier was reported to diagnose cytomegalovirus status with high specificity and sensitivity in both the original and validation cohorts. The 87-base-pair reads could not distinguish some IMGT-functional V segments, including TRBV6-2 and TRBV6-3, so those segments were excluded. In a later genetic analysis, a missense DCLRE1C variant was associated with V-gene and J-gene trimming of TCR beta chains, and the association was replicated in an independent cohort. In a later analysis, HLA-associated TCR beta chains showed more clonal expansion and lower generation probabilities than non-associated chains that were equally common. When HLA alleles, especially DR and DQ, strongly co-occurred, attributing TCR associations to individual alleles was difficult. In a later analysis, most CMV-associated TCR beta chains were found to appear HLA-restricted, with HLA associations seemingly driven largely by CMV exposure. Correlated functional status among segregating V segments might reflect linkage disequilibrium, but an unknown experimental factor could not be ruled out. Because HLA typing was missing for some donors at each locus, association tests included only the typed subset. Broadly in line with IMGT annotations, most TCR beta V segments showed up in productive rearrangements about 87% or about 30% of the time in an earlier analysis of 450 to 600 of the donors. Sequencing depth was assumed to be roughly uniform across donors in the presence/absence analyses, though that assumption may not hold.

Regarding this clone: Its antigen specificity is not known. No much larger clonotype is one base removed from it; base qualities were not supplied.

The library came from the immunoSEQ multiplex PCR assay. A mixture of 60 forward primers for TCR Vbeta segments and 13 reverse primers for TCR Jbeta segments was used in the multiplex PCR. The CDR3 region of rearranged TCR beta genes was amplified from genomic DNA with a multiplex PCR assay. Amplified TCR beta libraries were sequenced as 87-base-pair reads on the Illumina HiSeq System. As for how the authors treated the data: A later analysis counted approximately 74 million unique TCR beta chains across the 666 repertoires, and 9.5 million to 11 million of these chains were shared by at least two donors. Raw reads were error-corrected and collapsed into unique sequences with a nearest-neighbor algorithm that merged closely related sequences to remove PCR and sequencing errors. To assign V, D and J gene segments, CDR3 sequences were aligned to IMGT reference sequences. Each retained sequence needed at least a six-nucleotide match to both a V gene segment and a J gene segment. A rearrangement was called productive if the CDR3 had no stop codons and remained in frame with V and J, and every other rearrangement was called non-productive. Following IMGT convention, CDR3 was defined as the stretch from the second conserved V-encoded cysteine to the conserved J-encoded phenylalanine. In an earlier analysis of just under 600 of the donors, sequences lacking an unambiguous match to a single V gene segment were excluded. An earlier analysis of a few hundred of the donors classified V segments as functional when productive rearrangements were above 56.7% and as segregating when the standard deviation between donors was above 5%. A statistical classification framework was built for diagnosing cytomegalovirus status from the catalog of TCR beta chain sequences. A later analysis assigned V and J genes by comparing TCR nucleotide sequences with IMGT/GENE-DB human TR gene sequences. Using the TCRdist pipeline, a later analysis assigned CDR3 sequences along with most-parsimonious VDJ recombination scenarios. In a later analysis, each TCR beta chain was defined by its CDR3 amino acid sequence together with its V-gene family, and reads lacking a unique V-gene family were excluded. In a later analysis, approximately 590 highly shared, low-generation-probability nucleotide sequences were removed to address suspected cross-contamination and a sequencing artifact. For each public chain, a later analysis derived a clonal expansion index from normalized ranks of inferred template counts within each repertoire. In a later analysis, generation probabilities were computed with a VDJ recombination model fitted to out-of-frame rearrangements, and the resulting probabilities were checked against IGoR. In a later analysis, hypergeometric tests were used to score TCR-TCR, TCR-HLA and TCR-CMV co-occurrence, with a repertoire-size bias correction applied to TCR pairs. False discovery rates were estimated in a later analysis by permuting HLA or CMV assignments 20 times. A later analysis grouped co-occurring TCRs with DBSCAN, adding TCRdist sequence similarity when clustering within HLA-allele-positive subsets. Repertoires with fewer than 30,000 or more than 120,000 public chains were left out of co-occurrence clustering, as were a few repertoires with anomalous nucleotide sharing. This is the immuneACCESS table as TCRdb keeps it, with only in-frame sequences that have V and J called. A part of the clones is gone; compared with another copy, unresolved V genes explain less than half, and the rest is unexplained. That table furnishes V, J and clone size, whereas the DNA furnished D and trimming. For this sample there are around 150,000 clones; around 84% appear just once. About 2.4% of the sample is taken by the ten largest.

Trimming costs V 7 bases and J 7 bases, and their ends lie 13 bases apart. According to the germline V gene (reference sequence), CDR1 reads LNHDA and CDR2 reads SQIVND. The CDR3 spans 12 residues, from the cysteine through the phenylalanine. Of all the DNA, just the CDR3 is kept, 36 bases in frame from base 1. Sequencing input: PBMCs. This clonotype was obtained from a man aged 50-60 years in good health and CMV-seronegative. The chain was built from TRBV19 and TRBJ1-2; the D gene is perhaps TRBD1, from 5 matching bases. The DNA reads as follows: TGTGCCAGTACCTCGGGGGGGACTGGCTACACCTTC. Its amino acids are CASTSGGTGYTF.